The 2 T cell receptor beta chains given below trace back to one sample, sequenced in a study of blood T cell repertoires in COVID-19. This table comes from immunoSEQ multiplex PCR, and its TCRdb copy is limited to in-frame clones, with some not included. The data show around 110,000 clones, 80% seen once. What was sequenced was peripheral blood. These receptors came from a man in his 60s with active or convalescent COVID-19.

The chain employs TRBV12-3 or TRBV12-4 and TRBJ1-4; no clear D gene. The V end lost 3 bases, the J end lost 8 bases, and 10 bases lay between the germline ends. CDR3 length: 13 residues. The CDR3 sequence: CASSLGGWEKLFF. The CDR3 nucleotides read TGTGCCAGCAGTTTGGGAGGTTGGGAAAAACTGTTTTTT.

This clone was seen a handful of times. V and J are TRBV7-9 and TRBJ2-1; 11 nucleotides align to TRBD2. V gave up 5 bases and J gave up 5 bases; unmatched junction bases: 11. Germline-derived CDR1 and CDR2 are SEHNR and FQNEAQ (reference sequence). CDR3 size: 17 residues. Written as DNA, the CDR3 is TGTGCCAGCAGCGAGACTAGCGGGACTTCAGCTGACAATGAGCAGTTCTTC. This translates into CASSETSGTSADNEQFF.